This TCR beta chain stems from a study of blood T cell repertoires in COVID-19. Across the study: Acute and convalescent COVID-19 specimens originated in the United States, Italy and Spain.

Method: immunoSEQ multiplex PCR; TCRdb's copy keeps in-frame clones and lacks some. The repertoire consists of about 120,000 clones, with 80% occurring once and the leading ten covering roughly 25%. V trimming: 4 bases; J trimming: 8 bases; junction bases outside the gene matches: 12. Germline CDR1 is SGHNT and CDR2 is YYREEE (reference sequence). The CDR3 totals 16 residues. The sequenced sample was peripheral blood. This sequence originates from a human donor in a cohort sampled during active COVID-19. The J gene is TRBJ1-4, the V gene TRBV5-4; 9 nucleotides agree with TRBD1. The CDR3 DNA reads as TGTGCCAGCAGCCGTCGCACAGGGGGCCGGGGCGAAAAACTGTTTTTT. Amino acid sequence: CASSRRTGGRGEKLFF.